This record looks at one T cell receptor (beta chain) sequence and its context. The antigen is not known. The missing conserved phenylalanine or tryptophan at the end of this CDR3 makes a read error likely. TCRdb ran MiXCR on the reads and lists one entry per CDR3 protein. The sample lists approximately 500,000 distinct CDR3 sequences, around 10% occurring once. This record comes from a study of T cell repertoires in cytomegalovirus infection. The CDR3 is 15 residues long. Germline values: CDR1 MNHEY, CDR2 SMNVEV (reference sequence). The V end was cut by 3 bases, the J end by 6 bases, with 12 bases between. Regarding the study as a whole: The ex vivo response showed dominance by HLA-C-restricted CMV-specific TCR beta clonotypes.

Sequencing input: PBMCs. The source of this sequence is a human donor in good health (CMV status not recorded). Some clones in this sample may be carry-over from other donors' samples. The chain joins TRBV27 to TRBJ1-6; D is possibly TRBD1 (6 bases). The CDR3 is CASSFGSRGNSPLHY. DNA for the CDR3: TGTGCCAGCAGTTTTGGTAGCAGGGGTAATTCACCCCTCCACTAT.